This record concerns one T cell receptor beta chain sequence. What it binds is unknown. This entry is derived from a study of cytotoxic CD8 clonotypes in ibrutinib-treated CLL. Study context: Included were 11 to 12 relapsed/refractory and approximately 15 treatment-naive patients, of whom 17 were IGHV unmutated. The study, taken as a whole, reports: Clonality was higher at ibrutinib response and returned toward baseline at progression. Private clonotypes, not public ones, expanded at ibrutinib response.

There are 18 residues in the CDR3. CDR1 and CDR2 (germline): SEHNR, FQNEAQ (reference sequence). The V and J ends lost 3 bases and 1 base, in that order; junction bases with no gene match: 10. The data were produced by immunoSEQ multiplex PCR, yet TCRdb's version contains in-frame clones alone and is incomplete. This sample yields about 270,000 clones, of which 60% to 80% are seen a single time; 5.6% belongs to the top ten. The source material was PBMCs, sampled at disease progression, from a patient treated with ibrutinib. The receptor was derived from a human donor with chronic lymphocytic leukemia. The V gene is TRBV7-9, the J gene TRBJ2-7, with 12 bases lining up with TRBD2. DNA of the CDR3: TGTGCCAGCAGCTTCAGGACTAGCGGGGTACGGCCGTCCTACGAGCAGTACTTC. This translates into CASSFRTSGVRPSYEQYF.